The 23 T cell receptor beta chains below come from one sample, sequenced in a study of tumor and adjacent non-tumor tissue in lung cancer. No cell sorting was done before RNA was extracted from the tissue. A modified ARM-PCR protocol with three rounds of nested PCR amplified TCRbeta. TCRdb fed the multiplex PCR reads into MiXCR, producing one record per CDR3 protein. The data show just over 200,000 distinct CDR3 sequences, less than 80% seen once. Source material: lung tumor tissue. The receptors originated from a man aged 55 to 70 with non-small cell lung cancer.

This clonotype turned up a few times. The junction does not match germline at one end; this may be a read error. The chain employs TRBV11-1 and TRBJ2-2; possibly TRBD1 or TRBD2 for D (5 bases each). CDR3 size: 16 residues. The germline CDR1 and CDR2 sequences are SGHAT and FQDESV (reference sequence). The CDR3 loop is CANSFYGARSIGELFF. The CDR3 DNA is TGTGCCAACAGCTTCTACGGGGCGCGAAGCATCGGGGAGCTGTTTTTT.

With respect to this clonotype: A read error is possible here, since a much larger clone lies one base away. This chain uses TRBV20-1 with TRBJ2-7; perhaps TRBD1 as D (6 bases). The CDR3 loop spans 14 amino acids. The germline gives CDR1 DFQATT, CDR2 SNEGSKA (reference sequence). Deletions cut 2 bases from V and 2 bases from J, with 13 bases between. For the CDR3, the DNA is TGCAGTGCTAGAACAGGGACCAAGACCTACGAGCAGTACTTC. It codes for CSARTGTKTYEQYF.

The genes are TRBV13 and TRBJ1-2; 7 nucleotides match TRBD1. There are 13 residues in the CDR3. Germline lookup yields CDR1 PRHDT and CDR2 FYEKMQ (reference sequence). V was clipped by 7 bases and J by 4 bases; unmatched bases: 6. The CDR3 protein is CASNRQGTYGYTF. CDR3 DNA: TGTGCCAGCAACCGACAGGGCACCTATGGCTACACCTTC.

This clonotype was counted many times. The rearrangement uses TRBV6-1 and TRBJ2-3; 8 bases are a match to TRBD2. Looked up from germline, CDR1 is MNHNS and CDR2 is SASEGT. CDR3 length: 16 residues. J was trimmed by 5 bases and V by 2 bases; bases with no gene match: 9. In nucleotides, the CDR3 is TGTGCCAGCAGTGAACACGGGAGGGCCAGGGAAGATACGCAGTATTTT. Amino acids: CASSEHGRAREDTQYF.

This clonotype turned up a few times. The chain joins TRBV5-1 to TRBJ1-5, with unresolved D. V lost 0 bases and J lost 6, with 7 bases in between. Germline V gives CDR1 SGHRS, CDR2 YFSETQ. This CDR3 is built from 13 residues. CDR3: CASSLGEAQPQHF. CDR3 bases: TGCGCCAGCAGCTTGGGGGAAGCTCAGCCCCAGCATTTT.

Details on this clonotype: With a much larger clone just one base away, this may be a read error. This chain uses TRBV20-1 with TRBJ2-1; TRBD2 aligns across 7 bases. V lost 4 bases, J lost 5 bases, and 11 bases stayed unmatched. CDR1 DFQATT and CDR2 SNEGSKA come from the germline V gene (reference sequence). The CDR3 loop spans 15 amino acids. Written as DNA, the CDR3 is TGCAGTGCTACCCGCCATGGGGCGGGGGACAATGAGCAGTTCTTC. Protein product: CSATRHGAGDNEQFF.

On this clonotype: A much larger clone differs by one base, so this may be a read error. The J gene is TRBJ1-2, the V gene TRBV12-3 or TRBV12-4, with a weak D call TRBD1 (5 bases). The CDR3 extends over 13 amino acids. V was shortened by 6 bases and J by 10 bases, with 18 bases between the two germline ends. The CDR3 coding sequence is TGTGCCAGCAGAATGCAGGGTACGGGGGACTACACCTTC. Its protein is CASRMQGTGDYTF.

Points on this clonotype: At one end the junction does not follow the germline gene, possibly because of a read error. This chain links TRBV5-1 with TRBJ2-7; weak D call: TRBD2 (5 bases). The germline V gene has CDR1 SGHRS and CDR2 YFSETQ. The CDR3 is made up of 15 amino acids. CDR3 bases: TGCGCCAGTAGCTTGGGTCCGGGAAAGACCTACGAGCAGTACTTC. Its protein is CASSLGPGKTYEQYF. Full variable domain (remainder filled in from reference TRBV5-1 and TRBJ2-7): KAGVTQTPRYLIKTRGQQVTLSCSPISGHRSVSWYQQTPGQGLQFLFEYFSETQRNKGNFPGRFSGRQFSNSRSEMNVSTLELGDSALYLCASSLGPGKTYEQYFGPGTRLTVT.

For this clonotype: One end of the junction varies from germline; a read error may be responsible. The CDR3 nucleotides read TGTGCCAGCAACCATCGGGGGGTCGGGCCTAACTATGGCTATACCTTC. Translation gives CASNHRGVGPNYGYTF. The chain combines TRBV11-2 with TRBJ1-2; D may be TRBD1 (5 bases). The CDR3 has 16 residues. Germline V lookup: CDR1 SGHAT, CDR2 FQNNGV. The full variable domain, with the rest looked up from reference TRBV11-2 and TRBJ1-2, is EAGVAQSPRYKIIEKRQSVAFWCNPISGHATLYWYQQILGQGPKLLIQFQNNGVVDDSQLPKDRFSAERLKGVDSTLKIQPAKLEDSAVYLCASNHRGVGPNYGYTFGSGTRLTVV.

The chain links TRBV5-1 to TRBJ1-1, with TRBD1 as a possible D gene (6 bases). V was clipped by 2 bases and J by 4 bases, with 15 bases between them. Germline V gene sequence: CDR1 SGHRS, CDR2 YFSETQ. The CDR3 has 15 residues. The CDR3 loop reads CASSFTGNMVTEAFF. The CDR3 bases are TGCGCCAGCAGCTTCACAGGGAATATGGTCACTGAAGCTTTCTTT. Full variable domain (remainder filled in from reference TRBV5-1 and TRBJ1-1): KAGVTQTPRYLIKTRGQQVTLSCSPISGHRSVSWYQQTPGQGLQFLFEYFSETQRNKGNFPGRFSGRQFSNSRSEMNVSTLELGDSALYLCASSFTGNMVTEAFFGQGTRLTVV.

This clonotype was counted only a few times. Just one base apart from a much larger clone, this may be a read error. In DNA form, the CDR3 reads TGCAGTGTCAGGTTGACCTACTATGGCTACGCCTTC. Translating it yields CSVRLTYYGYAF. This chain joins TRBV20-1 and TRBJ1-2; no firm D call. Germline V gene lookup returns CDR1 DFQATT and CDR2 SNEGSKA (reference sequence). The CDR3 length is 12 residues.

Of note for this clonotype: As the CDR3 is not closed by the conserved phenylalanine or tryptophan, this likely results from a read error. The chain employs TRBV12-3 or TRBV12-4 and TRBJ1-4; D ambiguous. The CDR3 loop spans 11 amino acids. The CDR3 reads CVSSFSGRLFS. The DNA of the CDR3 is TGTGTCAGCAGTTTCTCGGGTAGGCTGTTTTCT.

This clonotype has just one count. It may be a read error: a sequence one base away is much more abundant. It is likely a read error, because the conserved phenylalanine at the end of the CDR3 is missing. The chain employs TRBV20-1 and TRBJ2-6; 10 bases map to TRBD1. Trimming removed 0 bases from V and 0 bases from J; junction bases left unmatched: 5. There are 18 residues in the CDR3. Per germline, CDR1 DFQATT and CDR2 SNEGSKA (reference sequence). The CDR3 loop is CSARDPRTGGSGANVLTY. CDR3 in DNA: TGCAGTGCTAGAGACCCTAGGACAGGGGGCTCTGGGGCCAACGTCCTGACTTAC.

This clonotype appeared many times. The rearrangement links TRBV12-3 or TRBV12-4 to TRBJ2-7; D might be TRBD1 (6 bases). This CDR3 is built from 13 residues. The V and J ends lost 5 bases and 3 bases respectively, with 11 bases between them. The CDR3 DNA reads TGTGCCAGCAGTCTCCAACAGGGCTACGAGCAGTACTTC. Its protein is CASSLQQGYEQYF.

Notes on this clonotype: The CDR3 end shows no conserved phenylalanine or tryptophan, and so a read error is likely. The chain joins TRBV20-1 to TRBJ1-6, with D tentatively TRBD1 (5 bases). Germline values: CDR1 DFQATT, CDR2 SNEGSKA (reference sequence). The CDR3 has 12 residues. With 8 bases removed from V and 14 bases from J, the gap between germline ends came to 19 bases. The CDR3 nucleotides are TGCAGTACGAGGGGCCCGCGTGAGTCCCTCCACATT. Its protein product is CSTRGPRESLHI.

V gene TRBV7-8 combines with J gene TRBJ1-6; no reliable D call. With 5 bases removed from V and 8 bases from J, the gap between germline ends came to 16 bases. CDR3 length: 15 amino acids. Germline V gene data show CDR1 as SGHVS and CDR2 as FQNEAQ. DNA of the CDR3: TGTGCCAGCAGCGTGGCTTTGGGCATAGATTCACCCCTCCACTTT. Residues: CASSVALGIDSPLHF.

This clonotype turned up a few times. The V call is TRBV6-1, the J call TRBJ2-7; 8 bases are shared with TRBD1. Germline V gene lookup returns CDR1 MNHNS and CDR2 SASEGT. CDR3 length: 12 residues. V was pared by 11 bases and J by 2 bases, with 5 bases of the junction left unmatched. In DNA form, the CDR3 reads TGTGCCTCCAGGACAGGGACCTACGAGCAGTACTTC. It codes for CASRTGTYEQYF.

With regard to this clonotype: One end of the junction does not line up with germline, which may come from a read error. The V gene is TRBV4-3, the J gene TRBJ1-1; D is ambiguous. The CDR3 runs to 17 residues. Germline V gives CDR1 LGHNA, CDR2 YSLEER. The CDR3 DNA follows: TGCGCCAGCAGCCAAGACGTTCCGCGCAGTTCGGGTACTGAAGCTTTCTTC. It translates to CASSQDVPRSSGTEAFF.

This clonotype was found a few times. The chain combines TRBV6-1 with TRBJ1-2; D remains ambiguous. The CDR3 consists of 15 residues. V lost 4 bases and J lost 7, with 19 bases in between. The germline V gene encodes CDR1 MNHNS and CDR2 SASEGT. CDR3 nucleotide sequence: TGTGCCAGCAGTGGCCCCGGGTCCAGGTGGTTTGGCTACACCTTC. This gives the protein CASSGPGSRWFGYTF.

On this clonotype: One end of the junction fails to match germline, which may point to a read error. The rearrangement links TRBV7-9 to TRBJ2-3, with D tentatively TRBD1 or TRBD2 (5 bases each). The CDR3 consists of 12 residues. Germline V gene data show CDR1 as SEHNR and CDR2 as FQNEAQ (reference sequence). CDR3 nucleotides: TGTGCCAGTAGCCGGGACCCCGATACGCTGTATTTT. This gives the protein CASSRDPDTLYF. Complete variable domain (other parts from reference TRBV7-9 and TRBJ2-3): DTGVSQNPRHKITKRGQNVTFRCDPISEHNRLYWYRQTLGQGPEFLTYFQNEAQLEKSRLLSDRFSAERPKGSFSTLEIQRTEQGDSAMYLCASSRDPDTLYFGPGTRLTVL.

The chain has TRBV14 and TRBJ2-1, with TRBD2 matching 9 bases. Germline V gene sequence: CDR1 SGHDN, CDR2 FVKESK. Germline trimming cut 10 bases from V and 7 bases from J; bases unmatched to any gene: 14. The CDR3 sequence is 15 residues long. The DNA for the CDR3 is TGTGCCAATAGCCAAGGGAGGACTAGCGTTAATGAGCAGTTCTTC. Translation gives CANSQGRTSVNEQFF.

This clonotype was found once. The junction departs from germline at one end; a sequencing error may be responsible. The chain recombines TRBV29-1 with TRBJ2-3, with D perhaps given as TRBD1 or TRBD2 (5 bases each). The CDR3 extends over 14 amino acids. Germline-derived CDR1 and CDR2 are SQVTM and ANQGSEA. The CDR3 protein is CSGQGVAGTHTQYF. CDR3 DNA: TGCAGCGGTCAGGGAGTAGCTGGCACACATACGCAGTATTTT.

This clonotype was picked up a small number of times. The rearrangement links TRBV7-9 to TRBJ1-1; TRBD1 agrees at 7 bases. The CDR3 runs 14 residues. V was clipped by 6 bases and J by 4 bases; unmatched bases: 8. Germline V gene sequence: CDR1 SEHNR, CDR2 FQNEAQ (reference sequence). CDR3 bases: TGTGCCAGCAGGAGACAGGGAAGGAGCACTGAAGCTTTCTTT. It is translated as CASRRQGRSTEAFF.